This T cell receptor beta chain derives from a study of shared clonotypes between healthy human individuals. Broader study findings: Unshared clonotypes carried lower generation probabilities than those common to all four donors.

Donors were healthy HIV-negative adults without recently reported acute infections or vaccinations. Assay used: immunoSEQ multiplex PCR; TCRdb lists only in-frame clones, some missing. The sample has 1 million to 1.2 million clones, approximately 80% seen once. Germline V gene sequence: CDR1 SGHRS, CDR2 YFSETQ. The CDR3 runs to 13 residues. V lost 9 bases, J lost 5 bases, and 18 bases lay in between. Details on this clone: The antigen remains unidentified.

What was sequenced was memory CD4+ T cells from PBMCs. Subset in this sample: CD45RA-negative fraction. The TCR comes from a man aged 18 to 29 in good health. Some clones in this sample may be carry-over from other donors' samples. V is TRBV5-1 and J is TRBJ2-7; D is perhaps TRBD1 or TRBD2 (6 bases each). The CDR3 loop is CATSFPGAHEQYF. CDR3 nucleotide sequence: TGCGCCACCTCCTTCCCGGGGGCGCACGAGCAGTACTTC. The entire variable domain, with the rest obtained from reference TRBV5-1 and TRBJ2-7, is as follows: KAGVTQTPRYLIKTRGQQVTLSCSPISGHRSVSWYQQTPGQGLQFLFEYFSETQRNKGNFPGRFSGRQFSNSRSEMNVSTLELGDSALYLCATSFPGAHEQYFGPGTRLTVT.